This T cell receptor (beta chain) was identified in a study of blood T cell repertoires in COVID-19. A single count supports this clone. Trimming left V 0 bases short and J 6 bases short, with 16 bases between. From germline, CDR1 is SGHDT and CDR2 YYEEEE. There are 16 residues in the CDR3. Authors' processing steps: The authors estimated nucleated cell counts from reference gene primer amplification. TCRdb keeps only in-frame clones here, not all; method: immunoSEQ multiplex PCR. V and J calls and clone size are those listed in that table; D and trimming were worked out from the DNA. The table shows roughly 60,000 clones, with roughly 89% occurring only once.

The material sequenced was peripheral blood. This chain links TRBV5-6 with TRBJ2-1; D might be TRBD2 (6 bases). The sequence was obtained from a man aged 40-50 years with COVID-19, enrolled during active disease. CDR3 DNA sequence: TGTGCCAGCAGCTTGGACATGGGGGGTTGGGTCAATGAGCAGTTCTTC. It encodes CASSLDMGGWVNEQFF.